This is a list of T cell receptor beta chains from one sample in a study of shared clonotypes between healthy human individuals. Here immunoSEQ multiplex PCR was the method, and the copy in TCRdb shows in-frame clones only, minus some. The table includes about 530,000 clones, about 96% detected once. The sequencing sample was made of naive CD4+ T cells sorted from blood. The receptor source for this set is a woman aged 25 to 39 in good health. The CDR3 runs from the conserved cysteine through the conserved F or W. The D gene is left open where the match is weak. Size tells how often a clone was seen (once, few, many) or the class of an expanded clone, and some rows leave it out.

clone_size	d_call	v_call	j_call	cdr3_nt	cdr3_aa
-	TRBD1	TRBV7-9	TRBJ1-4	TGTGCCAGCAGACCCAGCCCATTTGCAGGGGGGAATGAAAAACTGTTTTTT	CASRPSPFAGGNEKLFF
-	-	TRBV28	TRBJ2-7	TGTGCCAGCAGTTCCCCCTCAGGGGCTTCCTACGAGCAGTACTTC	CASSSPSGASYEQYF
-	TRBD1	TRBV7-6	TRBJ1-1	TGTGCCAGCAGCCCCGGACAGGGCTTACAAGCTTTCTTT	CASSPGQGLQAFF
-	-	TRBV28	TRBJ2-5	TGTGCCAGCAGTCAGGGTCGAGAGACCCAGTACTTC	CASSQGRETQYF
-	-	TRBV6-4	TRBJ2-7	TGTGCCAGCAGTGACAGGAGCTCCTACGAGCAGTACTTC	CASSDRSSYEQYF
-	TRBD2	TRBV29-1	TRBJ2-1	TGCAGCGTGGGTGGGGGGGAGAAAACGTATGAGCAGTTCTTC	CSVGGGEKTYEQFF
once	TRBD1	TRBV19	TRBJ2-2	TGTGCCAGTAGTTCTGACAGGGTCACCGGGGAGCTGTTTTTT	CASSSDRVTGELFF
-	TRBD1	TRBV29-1	TRBJ2-7	TGCAGCGTCGCTGGACAGGAAGGGACCGAGCAGTACTTC	CSVAGQEGTEQYF
once	TRBD1	TRBV19	TRBJ1-5	TGTGCCAGTAGTATAACAGGGGCGGGCAATCAGCCCCAGCATTTT	CASSITGAGNQPQHF
-	TRBD1	TRBV28	TRBJ2-1	TGTGCCAGCAGACTTTCTCCGGGACAGGGGGCTTATGAGCAGTTCTTC	CASRLSPGQGAYEQFF
-	-	TRBV28	TRBJ1-2	TGTGCCAGCAGTCCCACGGGTAGTCTGACGAACTATGGCTACACCTTC	CASSPTGSLTNYGYTF
once	-	TRBV29-1	TRBJ2-2	TGCAGCGTTGATGGCCGGGGAACCGGGGAGCTGTTTTTT	CSVDGRGTGELFF
-	-	TRBV6-1	TRBJ2-7	TGTGCCAGCAGTAGGGACTTTAAGCCCTACGAGCAGTACTTC	CASSRDFKPYEQYF
-	TRBD2	TRBV27	TRBJ2-7	TGTGCCAGCAGTTTAGAGGGACTAGCGGGAGGCCCCTCCTACGAGCAGTACTTC	CASSLEGLAGGPSYEQYF
once	TRBD1	TRBV28	TRBJ2-7	TGTGCCAGCAGGACAGGGGGCGAAGTTTCCTACGAGCAGTACTTC	CASRTGGEVSYEQYF
-	TRBD2	TRBV5-1	TRBJ2-3	TGCGCCAGCAGCTTTGGAGCGGGAAGTGGCACAGATACGCAGTATTTT	CASSFGAGSGTDTQYF
-	-	TRBV5-6	TRBJ1-2	TGTGCCAGCAGTGGAGGAGGCTATGGCTACACCTTC	CASSGGGYGYTF
-	TRBD1	TRBV19	TRBJ2-2	TGTGCCAGTAGCGGACAGGGGACCGGGGAGCTGTTTTTT	CASSGQGTGELFF
once	-	TRBV5-6	TRBJ2-1	TGTGCCAGCACCCTGGAGTTAGCCGGCAATGAGCAGTTCTTC	CASTLELAGNEQFF
once	TRBD2	TRBV27	TRBJ2-1	TGTGCCAGCAGTCCAGGACTAGCGAGAGAATACAATGAGCAGTTCTTC	CASSPGLAREYNEQFF
-	-	TRBV7-8	TRBJ2-5	TGTGCCAGCAGCCCGAGCCGAGTTGTTGTGGAGACCCAGTACTTC	CASSPSRVVVETQYF
-	-	TRBV18	TRBJ1-2	TGTGCCAGCTCACCTACCGGGGAGGATGGCTACACCTTC	CASSPTGEDGYTF
-	TRBD2	TRBV5-1	TRBJ2-1	TGCGCCAGCAGCTCGCGACCCGCGGGAGGGCCAGACAATGAGCAGTTCTTC	CASSSRPAGGPDNEQFF
-	-	TRBV29-1	TRBJ1-2	TGCAGCGTTGACCCAGGGAACTATGGCTACACCTTC	CSVDPGNYGYTF
-	TRBD2	TRBV30	TRBJ2-7	TGTGCCGGGGAGACTAGCGGATACGAGCAGTACTTC	CAGETSGYEQYF
-	-	TRBV5-4	TRBJ1-2	TGTGCCAGCAGCCCGGGCGTCAGGGGCTGGGGTTACACCTTC	CASSPGVRGWGYTF
-	-	TRBV28	TRBJ2-3	TGTGCCAGCAGTTTCCGTCCTGATACGCAGTATTTT	CASSFRPDTQYF
-	TRBD2	TRBV18	TRBJ2-7	TGTGCCAGCTCGTCCCTAGGGACTAGAGAGCTTACGGGCGAGCAGTACTTC	CASSSLGTRELTGEQYF
-	TRBD2	TRBV5-6	TRBJ2-5	TGTGCCAGCTGCCCCGTGGGGGGGCAAGAGACCCAGTACTTC	CASCPVGGQETQYF
-	-	TRBV21-1	TRBJ1-1	TGTGCCAGCAGCAAAGTCGCCAGGGATATTGAAGCTTTCTTT	CASSKVARDIEAFF
-	-	TRBV11-2	TRBJ1-3	TGTGCCAGCAGCTTCCCACAACGCTCTGGAAACACCATATATTTT	CASSFPQRSGNTIYF
-	TRBD1	TRBV7-9	TRBJ1-1	TGTGCCAGCAGCACCGCAGGGGGCATTGAAGCTTTCTTT	CASSTAGGIEAFF
-	TRBD1	TRBV18	TRBJ1-2	TGTGCCAGCTCACTGGGACAGGGGGACTATGGCTACACCTTC	CASSLGQGDYGYTF